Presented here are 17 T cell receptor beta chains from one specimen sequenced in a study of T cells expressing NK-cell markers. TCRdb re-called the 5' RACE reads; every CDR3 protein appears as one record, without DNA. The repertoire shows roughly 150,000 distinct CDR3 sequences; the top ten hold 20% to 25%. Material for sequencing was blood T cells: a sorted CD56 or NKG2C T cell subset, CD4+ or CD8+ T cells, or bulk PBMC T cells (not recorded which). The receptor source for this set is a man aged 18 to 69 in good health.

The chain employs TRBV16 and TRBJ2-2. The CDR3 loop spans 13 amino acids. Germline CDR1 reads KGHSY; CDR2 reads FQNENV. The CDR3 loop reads CASSLSVAGELFF.

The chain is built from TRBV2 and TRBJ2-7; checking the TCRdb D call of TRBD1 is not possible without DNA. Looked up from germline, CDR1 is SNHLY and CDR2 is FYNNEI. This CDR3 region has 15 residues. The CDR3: CASSDMRDPYYEQYF.

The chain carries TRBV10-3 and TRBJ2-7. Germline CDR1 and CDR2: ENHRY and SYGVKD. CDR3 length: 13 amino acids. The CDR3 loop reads CAIRDSSSYEQYF.

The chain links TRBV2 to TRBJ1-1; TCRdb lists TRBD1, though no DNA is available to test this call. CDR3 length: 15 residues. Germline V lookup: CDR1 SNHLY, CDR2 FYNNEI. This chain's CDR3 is CASSAPGTGGTEAFF.

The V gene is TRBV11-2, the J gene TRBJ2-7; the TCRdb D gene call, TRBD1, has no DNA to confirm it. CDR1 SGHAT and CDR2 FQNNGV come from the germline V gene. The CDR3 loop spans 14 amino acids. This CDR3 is CASRAPDRGYEQYF.

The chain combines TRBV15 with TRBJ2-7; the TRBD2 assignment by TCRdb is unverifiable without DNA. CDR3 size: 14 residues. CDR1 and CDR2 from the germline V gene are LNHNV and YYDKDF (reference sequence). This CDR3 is CATSRGRATYEQYF.

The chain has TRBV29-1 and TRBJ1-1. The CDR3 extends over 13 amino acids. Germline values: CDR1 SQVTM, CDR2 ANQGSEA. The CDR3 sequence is CSAEEGVNTEAFF.

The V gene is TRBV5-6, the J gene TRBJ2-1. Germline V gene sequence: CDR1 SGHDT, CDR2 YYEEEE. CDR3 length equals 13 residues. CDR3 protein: CASSLLVFSEQFF. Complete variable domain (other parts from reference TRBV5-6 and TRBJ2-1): DAGVTQSPTHLIKTRGQQVTLRCSPKSGHDTVSWYQQALGQGPQFIFQYYEEEERQRGNFPDRFSGHQFPNYSSELNVNALLLGDSALYLCASSLLVFSEQFFGPGTRLTVL.

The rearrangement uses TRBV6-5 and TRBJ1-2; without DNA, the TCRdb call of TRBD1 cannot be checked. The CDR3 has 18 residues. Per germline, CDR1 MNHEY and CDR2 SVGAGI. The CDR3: CASSYTPGTGSLSYGYTF.

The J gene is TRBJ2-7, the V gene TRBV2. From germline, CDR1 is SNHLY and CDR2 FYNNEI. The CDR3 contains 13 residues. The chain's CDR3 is CASSEGSAYEQYF.

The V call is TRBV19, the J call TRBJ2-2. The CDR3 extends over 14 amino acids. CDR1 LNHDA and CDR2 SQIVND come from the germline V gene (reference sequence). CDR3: CASGSENPTGELFF.

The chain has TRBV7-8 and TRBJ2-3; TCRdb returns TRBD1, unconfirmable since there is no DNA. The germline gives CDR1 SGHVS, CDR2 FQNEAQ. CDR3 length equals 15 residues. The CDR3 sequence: CASSWDPRGPDTQYF.

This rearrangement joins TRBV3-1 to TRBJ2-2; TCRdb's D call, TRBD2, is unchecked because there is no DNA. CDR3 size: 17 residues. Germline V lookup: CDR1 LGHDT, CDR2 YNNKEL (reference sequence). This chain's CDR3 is CASSQDSGTMNTGELFF.

The CDR3 reads CASSALGTSSYEQYF. The V gene is TRBV9, the J gene TRBJ2-7; TCRdb outputs TRBD2, but without DNA this stays unchecked. Per the germline V gene, CDR1 is SGDLS and CDR2 is YYNGEE. This CDR3 is 15 amino acids long.

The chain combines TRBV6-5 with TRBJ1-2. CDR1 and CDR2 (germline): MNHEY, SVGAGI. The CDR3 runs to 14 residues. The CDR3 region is CASSSFNPSRGYTF.

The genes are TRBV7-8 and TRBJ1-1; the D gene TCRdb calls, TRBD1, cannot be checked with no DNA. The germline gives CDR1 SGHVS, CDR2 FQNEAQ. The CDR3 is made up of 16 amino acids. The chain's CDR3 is CASSPIRGGGYTEAFF.

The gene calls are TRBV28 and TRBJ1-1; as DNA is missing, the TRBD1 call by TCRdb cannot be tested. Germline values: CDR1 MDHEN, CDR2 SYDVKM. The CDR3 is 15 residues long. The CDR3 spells CASSLYVQGAGEAFF. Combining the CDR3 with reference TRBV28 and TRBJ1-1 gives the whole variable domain DVKVTQSSRYLVKRTGEKVFLECVQDMDHENMFWYRQDPGLGLRLIYFSYDVKMKEKGDIPEGYSVSREKKERFSLILESASTNQTSMYLCASSLYVQGAGEAFFGQGTRLTVV.